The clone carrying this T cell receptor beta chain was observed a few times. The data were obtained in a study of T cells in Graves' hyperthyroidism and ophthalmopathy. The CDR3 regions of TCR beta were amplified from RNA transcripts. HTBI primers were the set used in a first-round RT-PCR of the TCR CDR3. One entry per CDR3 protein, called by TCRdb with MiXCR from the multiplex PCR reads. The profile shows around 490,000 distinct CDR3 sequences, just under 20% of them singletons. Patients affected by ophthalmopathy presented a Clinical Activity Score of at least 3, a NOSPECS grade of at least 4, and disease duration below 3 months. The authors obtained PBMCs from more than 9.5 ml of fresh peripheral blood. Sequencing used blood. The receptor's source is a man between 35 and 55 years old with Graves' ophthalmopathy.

The DNA for the CDR3 is TGTGCCAGCAGTTTCGAGACTAGCGGGGGGCGGGACGAGCAGTACTTC. Translated, it gives CASSFETSGGRDEQYF. The V call is TRBV6-1, the J call TRBJ2-7, with 13 positions matching TRBD2. Germline V gene sequence: CDR1 MNHNS, CDR2 SASEGT. Trimming took 5 bases from V and 5 from J; bases not matched to a gene: 9. CDR3 size: 16 residues.